This T cell receptor beta chain comes out of a study of T cells in Graves' hyperthyroidism and ophthalmopathy. The CDR3 length is 15 residues. Germline V gene data show CDR1 as MNHNS and CDR2 as SASEGT. The V and J ends lost 6 bases and 4 bases respectively, with 18 bases between them. The CDR3 regions of TCR beta were amplified from RNA transcripts. Using the HTBI primer set, a first-round RT-PCR was run on the TCR CDR3. TCRdb processed the multiplex PCR reads anew with MiXCR; each CDR3 protein has one entry. The top ten clones hold 30% to 40% of a sample with a few hundred thousand distinct CDR3 sequences, roughly 15% of them seen once.

This sequence joins TRBV6-1 and TRBJ1-2; D is unclear. The sequence was collected from a woman aged 40-49 years with Graves' ophthalmopathy. Specimen: blood. The CDR3 DNA is TGTGCCAGCAGGGAGGGCGGGGATTTGGTCTATGGCTACACCTTC. Protein sequence: CASREGGDLVYGYTF.